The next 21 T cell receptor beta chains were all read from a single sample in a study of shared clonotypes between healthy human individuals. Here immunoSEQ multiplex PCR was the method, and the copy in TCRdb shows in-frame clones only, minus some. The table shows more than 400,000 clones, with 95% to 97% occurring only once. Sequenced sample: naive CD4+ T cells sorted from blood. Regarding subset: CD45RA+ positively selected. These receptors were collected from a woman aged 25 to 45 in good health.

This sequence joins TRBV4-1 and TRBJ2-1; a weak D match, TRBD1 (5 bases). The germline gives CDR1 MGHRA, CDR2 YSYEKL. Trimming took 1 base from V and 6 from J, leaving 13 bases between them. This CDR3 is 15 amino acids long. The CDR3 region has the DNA TGCGCCAGCAGCCAAGTTATACAGGCCGGCAATGAGCAGTTCTTC. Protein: CASSQVIQAGNEQFF.

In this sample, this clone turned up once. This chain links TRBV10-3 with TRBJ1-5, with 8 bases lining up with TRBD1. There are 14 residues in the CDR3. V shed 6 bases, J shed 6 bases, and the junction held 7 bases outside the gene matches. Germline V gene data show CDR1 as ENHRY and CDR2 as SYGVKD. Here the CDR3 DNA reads TGTGCCATCAGCGAGGGGACAGGAGGTCAGCCCCAGCATTTT. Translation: CAISEGTGGQPQHF.

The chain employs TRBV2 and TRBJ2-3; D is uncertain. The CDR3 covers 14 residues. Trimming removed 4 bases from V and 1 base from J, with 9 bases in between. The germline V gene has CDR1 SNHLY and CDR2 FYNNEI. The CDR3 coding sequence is TGTGCCAGCAGTGTAGGACCGGGCACAGATACGCAGTATTTT. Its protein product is CASSVGPGTDTQYF.

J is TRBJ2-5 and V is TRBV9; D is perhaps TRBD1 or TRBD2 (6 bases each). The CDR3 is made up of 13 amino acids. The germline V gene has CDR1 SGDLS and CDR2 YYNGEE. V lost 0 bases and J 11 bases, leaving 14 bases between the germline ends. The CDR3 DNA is TGTGCCAGCAGCGTAGGGTTGGGGGGCTGGCAGTACTTC. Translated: CASSVGLGGWQYF. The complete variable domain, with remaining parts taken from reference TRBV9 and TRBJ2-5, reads DSGVTQTPKHLITATGQRVTLRCSPRSGDLSVYWYQQSLDQGLQFLIQYYNGEERAKGNILERFSAQQFPDLHSELNLSSLELGDSALYFCASSVGLGGWQYFGPGTRLLVL.

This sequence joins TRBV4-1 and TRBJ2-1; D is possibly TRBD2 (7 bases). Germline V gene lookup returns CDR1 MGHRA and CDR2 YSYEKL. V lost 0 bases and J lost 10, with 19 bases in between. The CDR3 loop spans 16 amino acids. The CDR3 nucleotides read TGCGCCAGCAGCCAAGATGGCGGGGGCAACGGTCGGGAGCAGTTCTTC. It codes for CASSQDGGGNGREQFF.

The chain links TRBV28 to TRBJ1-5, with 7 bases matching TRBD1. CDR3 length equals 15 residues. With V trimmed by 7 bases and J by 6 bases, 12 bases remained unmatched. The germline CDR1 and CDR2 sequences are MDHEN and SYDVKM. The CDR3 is CASIKTDRDGQPQHF. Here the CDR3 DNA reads TGTGCCAGCATCAAAACCGACAGGGATGGTCAGCCCCAGCATTTT.

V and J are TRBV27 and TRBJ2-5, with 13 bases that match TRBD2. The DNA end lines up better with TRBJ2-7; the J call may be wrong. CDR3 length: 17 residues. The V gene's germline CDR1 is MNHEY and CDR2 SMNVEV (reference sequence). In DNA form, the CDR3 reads TGTGCCAGCAGTCCGCACCACGGACTAGCGGGAGCCTACGAGCAGTACTTC. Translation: CASSPHHGLAGAYEQYF.

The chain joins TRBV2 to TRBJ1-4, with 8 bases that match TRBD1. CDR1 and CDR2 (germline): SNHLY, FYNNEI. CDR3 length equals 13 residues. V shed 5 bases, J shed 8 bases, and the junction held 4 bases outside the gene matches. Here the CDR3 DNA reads TGTGCCAGCAGTCGACAGGGGAGGGAAAAACTGTTTTTT. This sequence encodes CASSRQGREKLFF.

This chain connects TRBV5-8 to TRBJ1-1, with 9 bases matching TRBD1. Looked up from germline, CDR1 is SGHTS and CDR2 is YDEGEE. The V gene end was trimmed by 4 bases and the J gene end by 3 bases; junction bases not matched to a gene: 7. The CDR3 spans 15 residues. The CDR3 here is CASSHMTGGDTEAFF. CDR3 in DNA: TGTGCCAGCAGCCATATGACAGGGGGGGACACTGAAGCTTTCTTT.

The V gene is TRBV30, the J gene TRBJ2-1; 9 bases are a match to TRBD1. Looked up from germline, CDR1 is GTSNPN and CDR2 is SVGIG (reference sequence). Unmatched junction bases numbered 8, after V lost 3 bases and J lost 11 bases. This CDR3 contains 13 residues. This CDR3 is CAWRRGQGTQQFF. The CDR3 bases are TGTGCCTGGAGAAGGGGACAGGGAACCCAGCAGTTCTTC. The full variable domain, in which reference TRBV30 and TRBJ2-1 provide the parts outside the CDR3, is SQTIHQWPATLVQPVGSPLSLECTVEGTSNPNLYWYRQAAGRGLQLLFYSVGIGQISSEVPQNLSASRPQDRQFILSSKKLLLSDSGFYLCAWRRGQGTQQFFGPGTRLTVL.

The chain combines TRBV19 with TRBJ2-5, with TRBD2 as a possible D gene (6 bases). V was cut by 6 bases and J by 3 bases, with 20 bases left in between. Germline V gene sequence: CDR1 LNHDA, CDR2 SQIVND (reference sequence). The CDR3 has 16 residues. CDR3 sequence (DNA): TGTGCCAGTAGCCCCTCCGTAGCGGCAAGAAAAGAGACCCAGTACTTC. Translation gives CASSPSVAARKETQYF.

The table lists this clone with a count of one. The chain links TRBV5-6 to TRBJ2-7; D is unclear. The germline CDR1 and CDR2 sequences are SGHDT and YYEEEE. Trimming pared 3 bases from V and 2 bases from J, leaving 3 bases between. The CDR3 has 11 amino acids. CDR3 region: CASSCPYEQYF. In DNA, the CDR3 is TGTGCCAGCAGCTGCCCCTACGAGCAGTACTTC. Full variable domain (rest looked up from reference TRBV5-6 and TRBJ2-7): DAGVTQSPTHLIKTRGQQVTLRCSPKSGHDTVSWYQQALGQGPQFIFQYYEEEERQRGNFPDRFSGHQFPNYSSELNVNALLLGDSALYLCASSCPYEQYFGPGTRLTVT.

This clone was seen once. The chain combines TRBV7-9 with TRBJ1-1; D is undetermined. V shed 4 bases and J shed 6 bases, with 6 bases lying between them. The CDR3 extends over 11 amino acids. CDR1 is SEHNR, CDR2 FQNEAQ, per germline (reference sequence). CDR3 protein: CASSSWAEAFF. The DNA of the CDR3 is TGTGCCAGCAGCTCATGGGCTGAAGCTTTCTTT.

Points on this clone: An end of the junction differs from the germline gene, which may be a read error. Here the CDR3 DNA reads TGTGCCAGCTCGGGGACTTCAAGCCACTTC. The encoded protein is CASSGTSSHF. The chain uses TRBV28 and TRBJ2-5, with D possibly being TRBD2 (6 bases). The CDR3 length is 10 residues. From germline, CDR1 is MDHEN and CDR2 SYDVKM.

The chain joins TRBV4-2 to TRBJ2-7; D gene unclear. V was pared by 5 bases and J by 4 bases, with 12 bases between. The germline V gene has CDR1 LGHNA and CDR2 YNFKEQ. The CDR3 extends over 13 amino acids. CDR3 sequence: CASSLFGGYEQYF. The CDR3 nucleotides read TGTGCCAGCAGCTTATTTGGCGGATACGAGCAGTACTTC.

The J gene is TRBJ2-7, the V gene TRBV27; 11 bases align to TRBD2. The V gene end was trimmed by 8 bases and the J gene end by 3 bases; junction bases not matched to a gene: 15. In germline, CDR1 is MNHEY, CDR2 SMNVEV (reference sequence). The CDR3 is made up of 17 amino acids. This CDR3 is CASLGRSTSGSGYEQYF. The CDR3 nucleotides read TGTGCCAGCTTGGGACGGAGTACTAGCGGGAGTGGCTACGAGCAGTACTTC.

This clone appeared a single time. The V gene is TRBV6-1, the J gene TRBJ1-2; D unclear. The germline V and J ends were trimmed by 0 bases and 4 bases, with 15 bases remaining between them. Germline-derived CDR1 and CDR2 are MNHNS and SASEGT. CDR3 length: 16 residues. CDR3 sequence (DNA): TGTGCCAGCAGTGAAGCTACCGGCGGAGATTTCTATGGCTACACCTTC. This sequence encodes CASSEATGGDFYGYTF.

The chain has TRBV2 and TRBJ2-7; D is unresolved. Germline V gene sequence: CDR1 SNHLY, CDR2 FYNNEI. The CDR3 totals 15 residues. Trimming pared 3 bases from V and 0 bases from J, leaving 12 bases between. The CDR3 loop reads CASSDLIAHSYEQYF. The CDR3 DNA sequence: TGTGCCAGCAGTGACCTAATAGCCCACTCCTACGAGCAGTACTTC.

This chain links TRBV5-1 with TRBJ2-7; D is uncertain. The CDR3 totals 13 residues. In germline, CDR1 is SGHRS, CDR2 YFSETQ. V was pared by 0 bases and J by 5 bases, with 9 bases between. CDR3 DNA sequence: TGCGCCAGCAGCTTGGGATTCTTCGACGAGCAGTACTTC. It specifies CASSLGFFDEQYF.

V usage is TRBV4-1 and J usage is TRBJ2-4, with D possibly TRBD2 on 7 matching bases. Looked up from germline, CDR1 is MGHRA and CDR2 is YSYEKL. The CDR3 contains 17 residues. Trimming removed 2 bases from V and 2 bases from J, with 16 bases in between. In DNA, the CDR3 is TGCGCCAGCAGCCAATCACAGGGAGGGGTGACCAAAAACATTCAGTACTTC. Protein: CASSQSQGGVTKNIQYF.

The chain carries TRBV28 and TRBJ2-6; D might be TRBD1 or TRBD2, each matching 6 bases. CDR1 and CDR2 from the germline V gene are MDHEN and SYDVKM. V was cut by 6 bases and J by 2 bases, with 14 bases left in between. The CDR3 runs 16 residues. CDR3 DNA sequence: TGTGCCAGCAGCTCCACGGGGGCTGCTGGGGCCAACGTCCTGACTTTC. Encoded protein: CASSSTGAAGANVLTF.